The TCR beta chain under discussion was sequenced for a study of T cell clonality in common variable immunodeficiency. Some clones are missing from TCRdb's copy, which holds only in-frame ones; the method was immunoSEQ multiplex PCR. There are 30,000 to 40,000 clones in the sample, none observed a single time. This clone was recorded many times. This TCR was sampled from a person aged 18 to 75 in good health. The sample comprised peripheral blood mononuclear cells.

The sequenced CDR3 bases are TGTGCCAGCAGTCCCCGGGAAGCGGGGGGGGATACG. Amino acid sequence: CASSPREAGGDT. In full, the CDR3 reads CASSPREAGGDTQYF. The V and J genes are TRBV7-2 and TRBJ2-3; 10 positions match TRBD2. The missing CDR3 end, 3 residues past where the read stops, is filled in from the germline J gene. J was trimmed by 6 bases and V by 6 bases; bases with no gene match: 9. This CDR3 spans 15 amino acids. The germline V gene has CDR1 SGHTA and CDR2 FQGNSA.